This TCR beta chain was recovered during a study of cytomegalovirus exposure and HLA in healthy donors. Primers included in the PCR were 60 Vbeta and 13 Jbeta primers. Data came from immunoSEQ multiplex PCR; TCRdb stores just in-frame clones and leaves some out. The sample lists under 130,000 clones; 60% to 85% were seen once. Germline V CDR1 and CDR2: LGHNA, YNFKEQ. The CDR3 spans 15 residues. Trimming removed 2 bases at V and 3 bases at J, with 13 bases between. The specimen was PBMCs. The sequence derives from a male donor in good health and CMV-seronegative. The rearrangement links TRBV4-2 to TRBJ1-1, with D perhaps matching TRBD1 (6 bases). DNA of the CDR3: TGTGCCAGCAGCCAATATTACAAGGGGGACACTGAAGCTTTCTTT. It encodes CASSQYYKGDTEAFF.